This TCR beta chain came from a study of CD8+ T cells in alopecia areata. Study-wide findings and caveats: Normal-skin resident alphabeta T cells also appear among scalp sample sequences. Numerous expanded lesional clones remained in scalp and blood during tofacitinib.

Following extraction, RNA underwent reverse transcription to cDNA, which served as the sequencing template. Clones were read by immunoSEQ multiplex PCR, and TCRdb kept only the in-frame ones, dropping some. This sample carries 250,000 to 350,000 clones, 60% of them seen once, and the ten largest clones take 0.9% to 0.95%. Points on this clone: Its target is not known.

Indicated treatment: oral pan-JAK inhibitor, 5-10 mg twice daily. There are 13 residues in the CDR3. The ends were cut back, 6 bases at V and 6 bases at J, with 12 bases in the middle. Germline loops: CDR1 ENHRY, CDR2 SYGVKD. The receptor was derived from a human donor with alopecia areata. The material was CD4+ T cells sorted from blood, obtained around week 54, from a patient treated with tofacitinib. This chain uses TRBV10-3 with TRBJ1-5; D not certain. The CDR3, as DNA: TGTGCCATCAGGGGCCTATCGGGTCAGCCCCAGCATTTT. It specifies CAIRGLSGQPQHF.